This T cell receptor (beta chain) was recorded in a study of cytomegalovirus exposure and HLA in healthy donors (dated by TCRdb to the late 2010s). Turning to the overall study: In an earlier analysis of around 540 of the donors, roughly 300 Gb of sequence data and just under 120 million unique TCR beta sequences from 180 million or so T cells were reported. An early release covering some 640 HLA-typed donors comprised about 300 gigabases of sequencing data and 85 million or so unique TCR sequences. The genetic ancestry cluster associated with self-reported Caucasian donors included 70% to 85% of the roughly 400 genotyped donors. The study was designed to test whether signatures of past pathogen exposure could be identified by cataloging public T cell receptors. The study used immunosequencing to profile the T cell repertoires of 666 subjects and linked those repertoires to cytomegalovirus serostatus. In addition to the first cohort of approximately 670 subjects, a separate validation cohort of approximately 130 different subjects was used. High-throughput TCR immunosequencing, statistical association of individual TCRs with disease status, and machine learning were combined to predict cytomegalovirus infection status. In a later analysis, previously published TCR beta repertoires from several hundred donors were re-analyzed and high-resolution HLA genotyping was added so that TCR occurrence patterns could be studied. Rather than drawing on any new phenotypic data, the later analysis identified candidate immune exposures from TCR beta sequences and the way those sequences occurred across donors. An earlier analysis of some 500 of the donors applied high-throughput TCR beta sequencing to assess whether each TCR beta V gene segment acted as functional or pseudogenic. Alongside the repertoire data, information on donor age, sex, ethnicity and CMV serostatus was compiled. Genome-wide SNP genotypes for about 65% of the 666 donors were used in a later genetic analysis, which treated that subset as a discovery cohort. All discovery cohort repertoires had been generated on a single sequencing platform. HLA typing covered class I and class II loci at four-digit resolution. Typing coverage differed by locus: A, B, C, DRB1 and DQB1 were typed in roughly 620-630 donors, DQA1 in approximately 520, DPA1 in approximately 600, and DPB1 in roughly 450. Roughly 5 DR-DQ haplotypes were handled as single units for association and clustering because linkage in the cohort was strong. Among some 410 genotyped donors of the cohort, an average of around 220,000 unique TCR beta nucleotide sequences was sequenced per donor, of which 15% to 20% were non-productive.

Preparation of the library involved the immunoSEQ multiplex PCR assay. For the multiplex PCR, a mixture combining 60 forward primers for TCR Vbeta segments and 13 reverse primers for TCR Jbeta segments was used. Amplification of the CDR3 region of rearranged TCR beta genes was performed with a multiplex PCR assay on genomic DNA. Amplified TCR beta libraries were sequenced as 87-base-pair reads on the Illumina HiSeq System. As for how the authors treated the data: In a later analysis, tens of millions of unique TCR beta chains were counted across the roughly 610 repertoires, and roughly 9.9 million of these chains were shared by at least two donors. A nearest-neighbor algorithm error-corrected the raw reads and collapsed the reads into unique sequences, merging closely related sequences to remove PCR and sequencing errors. CDR3 sequences were aligned to IMGT reference sequences to assign V, D and J gene segments. For a sequence to be retained, a match of at least six nucleotides to both a V gene segment and a J gene segment was required. A rearrangement was called productive if the CDR3 had no stop codons and remained in frame with V and J, and every other rearrangement was called non-productive. Following IMGT convention, CDR3 was defined as the stretch from the second conserved V-encoded cysteine to the conserved J-encoded phenylalanine. The earlier analysis of about 610 of the donors excluded sequences that lacked an unambiguous match to a single V gene segment. In an earlier analysis of roughly 600 of the donors, a V segment was called functional when productive rearrangements were above 56.7%, and segregating when the standard deviation between donors exceeded 5%. A statistical classification framework was built to diagnose cytomegalovirus status from the catalog of TCR beta chain sequences. A later analysis assigned V and J genes by comparing TCR nucleotide sequences with IMGT/GENE-DB human TR gene sequences. The TCRdist pipeline was used in a later analysis to assign CDR3 sequences and most-parsimonious VDJ recombination scenarios. In a later analysis, each TCR beta chain was defined by its CDR3 amino acid sequence together with its V-gene family, and reads lacking a unique V-gene family were excluded. A later analysis removed 550 to 700 highly shared, low-generation-probability nucleotide sequences to deal with suspected cross-contamination and a sequencing artifact. For each public chain, a later analysis derived a clonal expansion index from normalized ranks of inferred template counts within each repertoire. A later analysis computed generation probabilities with a VDJ recombination model fitted to out-of-frame rearrangements, and checked the results against IGoR. Hypergeometric tests were used in a later analysis to score TCR-TCR, TCR-HLA and TCR-CMV co-occurrence, with a repertoire-size bias correction applied to the TCR pairs. To estimate false discovery rates, a later analysis permuted the HLA or CMV assignments 20 times. A later analysis grouped co-occurring TCRs with DBSCAN, adding TCRdist sequence similarity when clustering within HLA-allele-positive subsets. Co-occurrence clustering excluded repertoires with fewer than 30,000 or more than 120,000 public chains, plus five with anomalous nucleotide sharing. What TCRdb holds here is the immuneACCESS table cut down to in-frame rearrangements. Part of the clones is not present; checked against another copy, under half of the missing clones reflect an unresolved V gene, and the others are unexplained. The V and J calls and clone size are taken from that table; D and trimming were inferred from the DNA. This sample comprises some 120,000 clones, around 8.5% of them detected only once. 4.5% to 6% of the sample is held by the ten biggest clonotypes.

The cohort comprised some 680 healthy bone marrow donors. Cohort members were all nominally healthy when sampled, although unrecorded immune exposures were likely present. The donor tested CMV seronegative and was one of the 352 seronegative cohort members. Every donor gave a peripheral blood sample, and the peripheral blood mononuclear cells from that sample were used for TCR beta sequencing. Genomic DNA was extracted from the blood cell samples with the Qiagen DNeasy Blood Extraction Kit. This clone appeared a few times. Its antigen specificity is not known. Base qualities are missing; no much larger clone stands one base away. Paper-wide results and their limitations: In an earlier analysis of 587 of the donors, most TCR beta V segments appeared in productive rearrangements about 87% or about 30% of the time, broadly matching IMGT annotations. Because the 87-base-pair reads could not distinguish some IMGT-functional V segments, including TRBV6-2 and TRBV6-3, those segments were excluded. The authors suggested that the approach could potentially be extended to other disease states and immunological phenotypes. The earlier analysis of 450 to 700 of the donors excluded 15 to 20 rarely observed V segments, including chromosome 9 orphons, because counts were too low. Most CMV-associated TCR beta chains appeared to be HLA-restricted in a later analysis, and the HLA associations seemed to be driven largely by CMV exposure. Compared with the 666-donor mean, donors in an Asian-associated ancestry cluster had fewer N-insertions in productive TCRs, according to a later genetic analysis. In a later analysis, several top co-occurrence clusters were reported to appear linked to parvovirus B19, influenza, CMV and Epstein-Barr virus. In a later analysis, around 15,000 TCR beta sequences were associated with specific HLA alleles at a false discovery rate of 0.05. Correlated functional status among segregating V segments might reflect linkage disequilibrium, but an unknown experimental factor could not be ruled out. A further reported finding was that TCR beta sequences accurately predicted the HLA-A and HLA-B alleles for most subjects in the first cohort. A total of roughly 160 TCR beta chains were listed by the study as associated with cytomegalovirus. Because HLA typing was missing for some donors at each locus, association tests included only the typed subset. When HLA alleles, especially DR and DQ, strongly co-occurred, attributing TCR associations to individual alleles was difficult. The sequencing pipeline was judged likely to have produced a cluster of highly shared sequence variants as a technical artifact. CMV serostatus was the only immune exposure information available for the cohort. In a later analysis, TCR association rates were found to vary across HLA loci, with the most associated TCRs seen for DRB1 alleles and the fewest for HLA-C alleles. Sequencing depth was assumed to be roughly uniform across donors in the presence/absence analyses, though that assumption may not hold. In a later analysis, HLA-associated TCR beta chains showed more clonal expansion and lower generation probabilities than non-associated chains that were equally common. Cytomegalovirus status was reported to be diagnosed by the classifier with high specificity and sensitivity in both the original and validation cohorts. Most TCR sequences were observed very rarely across donors, whereas some public TCRs were present in many individuals. In vitro tests confirmed that a few of the cytomegalovirus-associated TCR beta chains recognize cytomegalovirus antigens. In this cohort, only TCR beta chains were sequenced, and detectable features were limited by the absence of alpha or paired-chain data. An association between a missense DCLRE1C variant and V-gene and J-gene trimming of TCR beta chains was found in a later genetic analysis and replicated in an independent cohort.

V sheds 3 bases and J sheds 8 bases, leaving 11 bases between their ends. Per the germline V gene, SGDLS is the CDR1 and YYNGEE is the CDR2. Including cysteine and phenylalanine, the CDR3 has 13 amino acids. Left in the record is the CDR3 DNA by itself, 39 bases read in frame from the first base. This sequence originates from a man aged 40-50 years in good health and CMV-seronegative. The sequencing input was PBMCs. The chain is assembled from TRBV9 and TRBJ2-2; a weak D assignment points to TRBD2 (5 bases agree). For the CDR3, the sequence is CASSASGKGELFF. The DNA sequence reads TGTGCCAGCAGCGCCTCGGGGAAGGGGGAGCTGTTTTTT.